Only a few counts were recorded for the clone carrying this T cell receptor beta chain. The target antigen is unknown. A read error may produce the germline difference seen at one junction end. The data are from a study of response to subunit inactivated influenza vaccine. General study results and limits: T cells newly recruited by each seasonal influenza vaccination are few, the authors suggested.

CDR1 and CDR2 from the germline V gene are SGHRS and YFSETQ. This CDR3 is 17 amino acids long. TCRdb reanalysed the RT-PCR reads using MiXCR and keeps one entry per CDR3 protein. Of around 190,000 distinct CDR3 sequences listed, under 15% were seen once; the top ten hold approximately 27%. This TCR derives from a man aged 50-59 years who received an inactivated influenza vaccine. The V and J genes are TRBV5-1 and TRBJ2-1, with 8 positions matching TRBD2. The material sequenced was CD8+ T cells sorted from PBMCs, taken 4 to 6 days after vaccination. CDR3 in DNA: TGCGCCAGCAGGCGGTCGCCTCTTAGCGGGGCAGGCGGTGAGCAGTCCTTT. It yields the protein CASRRSPLSGAGGEQSF. The full variable domain, rest sourced from reference TRBV5-1 and TRBJ2-1, is KAGVTQTPRYLIKTRGQQVTLSCSPISGHRSVSWYQQTPGQGLQFLFEYFSETQRNKGNFPGRFSGRQFSNSRSEMNVSTLELGDSALYLCASRRSPLSGAGGEQSFGPGTRLTVL.